These 17 T cell receptor beta chains originate from one sample sequenced in a study of blood T cell repertoires in COVID-19. The protocol was immunoSEQ multiplex PCR, while the TCRdb copy is restricted to in-frame clones and leaves out a portion. The sample records under 200,000 clones, approximately 91% being singletons. Sequenced: peripheral blood. Receptors were obtained from a man between 18 and 29 years old with COVID-19, enrolled during active disease.

This sequence joins TRBV7-9 and TRBJ2-1, with 10 bases lining up with TRBD2. In germline, CDR1 is SEHNR, CDR2 FQNEAQ (reference sequence). The CDR3 has 16 residues. V gave up 3 bases and J gave up 4 bases; unmatched junction bases: 6. The CDR3 reads CASSFSPSGSYNEQFF. The CDR3 bases are TGTGCCAGCAGCTTCAGCCCTAGCGGGAGTTACAATGAGCAGTTCTTC.

The chain recombines TRBV24-1 with TRBJ2-1; perhaps TRBD1 as D (5 bases). This CDR3 has 12 residues. Germline-derived CDR1 and CDR2 are KGHDR and SFDVKD. V lost 11 bases, J lost 4 bases, and 11 bases lay in between. CDR3 sequence: CAIMDMYNEQFF. DNA of the CDR3: TGTGCCATCATGGACATGTACAATGAGCAGTTCTTC.

This rearrangement joins TRBV4-1 to TRBJ1-5; maybe TRBD1 (5 bases). Trimming stripped 0 bases from V and 4 bases from J, with 13 bases between. Germline V gene sequence: CDR1 MGHRA, CDR2 YSYEKL. The CDR3 has 16 residues. In nucleotides, the CDR3 is TGCGCCAGCAGCCAAGATCAGCAGGGATTAAATCAGCCCCAGCATTTT. Its translation is CASSQDQQGLNQPQHF.

This clone was counted once. The CDR3 DNA reads TGTGCCAGCAGCCACGGGACTAGCAGGTCTTCAGAGACCCAGTACTTC. This sequence encodes CASSHGTSRSSETQYF. This rearrangement joins TRBV13 to TRBJ2-5; TRBD2 matches 9 bases. The CDR3 is 16 amino acids. J was trimmed by 4 bases and V by 5 bases; bases with no gene match: 11. Per germline, CDR1 PRHDT and CDR2 FYEKMQ (reference sequence).

The CDR3 loop reads CASILSLVSYEQYF. In DNA, the CDR3 is TGTGCCAGCATCCTATCGTTAGTGAGCTACGAGCAGTACTTC. V usage is TRBV3-1 (or the pseudogene TRBV3-2) and J usage is TRBJ2-7; D call uncertain. V was clipped by 7 bases and J by 3 bases, with 16 bases between them. Germline-derived CDR1 and CDR2 are LGHDT and YNNKEL (reference sequence). The CDR3 loop spans 14 amino acids.

The chain combines TRBV11-3 with TRBJ2-2, with TRBD1 as a possible D gene (5 bases). CDR3 size: 13 residues. Germline CDR1 is SGHNT and CDR2 is YENEEA. The germline V and J ends were trimmed by 8 bases and 3 bases, with 10 bases remaining between them. The CDR3 here is CASSDRYTGELFF. CDR3 nucleotides: TGTGCCAGCTCAGACAGATACACCGGGGAGCTGTTTTTT.

The rearrangement links TRBV9 to TRBJ2-2; possible D gene TRBD2, 5 bases. V lost 3 bases, J lost 2 bases, and 5 bases lay in between. CDR1 and CDR2 from the germline V gene are SGDLS and YYNGEE. The CDR3 consists of 13 residues. The CDR3 loop is CASSGLNTGELFF. The CDR3 DNA reads as TGTGCCAGCAGCGGACTAAACACCGGGGAGCTGTTTTTT.

The chain links TRBV7-2 to TRBJ2-7; a possible D gene is TRBD1 (6 bases). The length of the CDR3 is 15 residues. CDR1 is SGHTA and CDR2 is FQGNSA in the germline V gene. V was shortened by 0 bases and J by 6 bases, with 15 bases between the two germline ends. Here the CDR3 DNA reads TGTGCCAGCAGCTTAGCCTCCCACAGGGTAAGCGAGCAGTACTTC. As protein: CASSLASHRVSEQYF.

The chain recombines TRBV28 with TRBJ1-3; D unresolved. From germline, CDR1 is MDHEN and CDR2 SYDVKM. The CDR3 is 14 amino acids. Trimming removed 3 bases at V and 1 base at J, with 7 bases between. CDR3 coding DNA: TGTGCCAGCAGTTTCATGAGGTCTGGAAACACCATATATTTT. It specifies CASSFMRSGNTIYF.

The genes are TRBV15 and TRBJ2-5; the D is unclear. Trimming stripped 1 base from V and 4 bases from J, with 16 bases between. Germline V gene data show CDR1 as LNHNV and CDR2 as YYDKDF (reference sequence). This CDR3 contains 16 residues. Here the CDR3 DNA reads TGTGCCACCAGCAGAGGCCCGACTGCCATCGGAGAGACCCAGTACTTC. Protein sequence: CATSRGPTAIGETQYF.

The chain combines TRBV28 with TRBJ2-7; TRBD1 matches at 8 bases. Germline assignment: CDR1 MDHEN and CDR2 SYDVKM. Losses at the gene ends were 8 bases for V and 2 bases for J; bases not matched to a gene: 14. CDR3 length: 16 amino acids. Here the CDR3 reads CASRSLDRDEAYEQYF. Here the CDR3 DNA reads TGTGCCAGCCGCAGCCTGGACAGGGACGAGGCCTACGAGCAGTACTTC.

The V and J genes are TRBV7-9 and TRBJ2-7, with 12 bases matching TRBD2. CDR1 and CDR2 (germline): SEHNR, FQNEAQ (reference sequence). The CDR3 is made up of 15 amino acids. Germline trimming cut 8 bases from V and 3 bases from J; bases unmatched to any gene: 8. This chain's CDR3 is CASGSETSGSYEQYF. CDR3 in DNA: TGTGCCAGCGGGTCCGAGACTAGCGGGAGCTACGAGCAGTACTTC.

The chain carries TRBV6-6 and TRBJ1-1; no clear D. Germline V gene sequence: CDR1 MNHNY, CDR2 SVGAGI (reference sequence). The length of the CDR3 is 13 residues. The germline V and J ends were trimmed by 5 bases and 2 bases, with 9 bases remaining between them. The CDR3 DNA reads as TGTGCCAGCAGTAGTCACAGAAACACTGAAGCTTTCTTT. Its translation is CASSSHRNTEAFF.

This rearrangement joins TRBV19 to TRBJ1-5; possible D gene TRBD1, 5 bases. Trimming stripped 5 bases from V and 9 bases from J, with 11 bases between. This CDR3 is built from 12 residues. CDR1 and CDR2 (germline): LNHDA, SQIVND (reference sequence). CDR3 region: CASSSQGGPQHF. The CDR3 bases are TGTGCCAGTAGTTCGCAGGGAGGGCCCCAGCATTTT.

The gene calls are TRBV6-2 or TRBV6-3 and TRBJ2-7, with TRBD2 identical over 7 bases. Germline V gene lookup returns CDR1 MNHEY and CDR2 SVGEGT. Losses at the gene ends were 6 bases for V and 3 bases for J; bases not matched to a gene: 17. There are 17 residues in the CDR3. Written as DNA, the CDR3 is TGTGCCAGCAGCCACGACGTAAAGCCTAGCGGACACTACGAGCAGTACTTC. This codes for CASSHDVKPSGHYEQYF.

The rearrangement uses TRBV4-3 and TRBJ1-3; 7 bases line up with TRBD1. With V trimmed by 1 base and J by 3 bases, 3 bases remained unmatched. The CDR3 runs to 15 residues. Germline loops: CDR1 LGHNA, CDR2 YSLEER. For the CDR3, the DNA is TGCGCCAGCAGCCAAGGGTGGGACAGTGGAAACACCATATATTTT. It encodes CASSQGWDSGNTIYF.

The chain uses TRBV15 and TRBJ2-7; D not resolved. CDR1 and CDR2 (germline): LNHNV, YYDKDF (reference sequence). This CDR3 comprises 12 residues. V lost 3 bases to trimming and J lost 6 bases, with 9 bases between them. CDR3 region: CATSSLASEQYF. CDR3 coding DNA: TGTGCCACCAGCAGTTTAGCCTCCGAGCAGTACTTC.